The 31 T cell receptor beta chains presented below share a single source sample, sequenced in a study of OX40 agonist ivuxolimab in advanced cancers. Measured with immunoSEQ multiplex PCR; TCRdb has only the in-frame clones, and not every one. The data hold around 92,000 clones, with approximately 88% observed a single time. Sequenced material: CD4+ or CD8+ T cells sorted from blood, taken in a trial of the OX40 agonist ivuxolimab. All receptors derive from an adult with an advanced solid tumor such as melanoma, head and neck, liver or kidney cancer.

This rearrangement joins TRBV19 to TRBJ2-1, with 8 bases fitting TRBD1. V shed 0 bases, J shed 0 bases, and the junction held 13 bases outside the gene matches. The CDR3 consists of 20 residues. In germline, CDR1 is LNHDA, CDR2 SQIVND (reference sequence). The CDR3 protein is CASSIEGQAVGASSYNEQFF. The CDR3, as DNA: TGTGCCAGTAGTATAGAGGGACAGGCCGTAGGAGCTAGCTCCTACAATGAGCAGTTCTTC.

This clone has a single count. J is TRBJ1-2 and V is TRBV5-5, with 7 bases aligning to TRBD1. The CDR3 runs 14 residues. Losses at the gene ends were 4 bases for V and 6 bases for J; bases not matched to a gene: 9. Germline CDR1 SGHKS, CDR2 YYEKEE (reference sequence). The CDR3 nucleotides read TGTGCCAGCAGCCAACGACCGACAGGGCATGGCTACACCTTC. Translation gives CASSQRPTGHGYTF.

This clone was observed a single time. The chain uses TRBV28 and TRBJ2-2; TRBD1 agrees at 11 bases. Germline lookup yields CDR1 MDHEN and CDR2 SYDVKM. With V trimmed by 5 bases and J by 6 bases, 5 bases remained unmatched. This CDR3 is 15 amino acids long. The CDR3 bases are TGTGCCAGCAGTGCTACGGGACAGGGGGCCGGGGAGCTGTTTTTT. Translating gives CASSATGQGAGELFF.

The chain is built from TRBV5-4 and TRBJ2-3; D not resolved. Germline V gives CDR1 SGHNT, CDR2 YYREEE (reference sequence). This CDR3 region has 16 residues. Trimming removed 1 base from V and 0 bases from J, with 12 bases in between. The CDR3 sequence: CASSLPGAPSTDTQYF. DNA of the CDR3: TGTGCCAGCAGCTTGCCAGGAGCCCCTAGCACAGATACGCAGTATTTT.

The rearrangement joins TRBV7-6 to TRBJ2-2, with 10 nucleotides matching TRBD1. Germline trimming cut 2 bases from V and 6 bases from J; bases unmatched to any gene: 12. CDR1 is SGHVS and CDR2 is FNYEAQ in the germline V gene. This CDR3 comprises 18 residues. The CDR3 region is CASSLRRDRGSGAGELFF. CDR3 in DNA: TGTGCCAGCAGCTTACGCAGGGACAGGGGCAGCGGGGCCGGGGAGCTGTTTTTT.

The V call is TRBV6-5, the J call TRBJ1-5; 9 nucleotides match TRBD1. Germline V gene data show CDR1 as MNHEY and CDR2 as SVGAGI. The CDR3 covers 15 residues. V lost 10 bases to trimming and J lost 1 base; unmatched junction nucleotides: 8. The DNA for the CDR3 is TGTGCCACATCGAGGGGGACAGGGAGCAATCAGCCCCAGCATTTT. Protein sequence: CATSRGTGSNQPQHF.

The rearrangement joins TRBV9 to TRBJ2-5; D perhaps matches TRBD2 (6 bases). The length of the CDR3 is 16 residues. Trimming stripped 0 bases from V and 5 bases from J, with 17 bases between. Germline values: CDR1 SGDLS, CDR2 YYNGEE. This chain's CDR3 is CASSVGVAFAGETQYF. CDR3 DNA: TGTGCCAGCAGCGTAGGGGTAGCGTTCGCGGGGGAGACCCAGTACTTC.

The table lists this clone with a few counts. The CDR3 loop reads CASGPPAFTGSEKLFF. The CDR3 DNA follows: TGTGCTAGTGGTCCCCCCGCGTTTACAGGGAGTGAAAAACTGTTTTTT. This chain uses TRBV12-5 with TRBJ1-4, with a weak D call TRBD1 (6 bases). CDR3 length: 16 amino acids. V was trimmed by 5 bases and J by 7 bases, leaving 20 bases between them. From germline, CDR1 is LGHNT and CDR2 FRNRAP.

The chain employs TRBV27 and TRBJ1-6, with D perhaps TRBD1 (5 bases). V was trimmed by 5 bases and J by 4 bases, leaving 18 bases between them. Germline V gene data show CDR1 as MNHEY and CDR2 as SMNVEV (reference sequence). This CDR3 spans 17 amino acids. The CDR3 nucleotides read TGTGCCAGCAGTCGGGCTGCGGGGGGAAGTTATAATTCACCCCTCCACTTT. This sequence encodes CASSRAAGGSYNSPLHF.

The chain links TRBV27 to TRBJ1-1, with TRBD1 as a possible D gene (5 bases). The V end lost 6 bases, the J end lost 1 base, and 9 bases lay between the germline ends. The CDR3 is made up of 13 amino acids. Germline V CDR1 and CDR2: MNHEY, SMNVEV (reference sequence). The chain's CDR3 is CASRQTGNTEAFF. CDR3 in DNA: TGTGCCAGCAGGCAAACAGGGAACACTGAAGCTTTCTTT.

V gene TRBV14 combines with J gene TRBJ2-5, with D possibly TRBD2 on 6 matching bases. Germline lookup yields CDR1 SGHDN and CDR2 FVKESK. CDR3 size: 16 residues. Trimming cost V 0 bases and J 1 base, with 12 bases left between them. DNA for the CDR3: TGTGCCAGCAGCCAAGATCCTACCGGGGGCCAAGAGACCCAGTACTTC. Its protein product is CASSQDPTGGQETQYF.

This sequence joins TRBV2 and TRBJ1-5; D is undetermined. Per germline, CDR1 SNHLY and CDR2 FYNNEI. Trimming cost V 7 bases and J 2 bases, with 12 bases left between them. The length of the CDR3 is 14 residues. The CDR3 DNA is TGTGCCAGCAACGAAGACGGGGGCAATCAGCCCCAGCATTTT. It specifies CASNEDGGNQPQHF. The whole variable domain, filled in from reference TRBV2 and TRBJ1-5, reads EPEVTQTPSHQVTQMGQEVILRCVPISNHLYFYWYRQILGQKVEFLVSFYNNEISEKSEIFDDQFSVERPDGSNFTLKIRSTKLEDSAMYFCASNEDGGNQPQHFGDGTRLSIL.

This clone appeared a single time. The chain combines TRBV5-1 with TRBJ2-5; D is unresolved. The CDR3 totals 15 residues. V gave up 0 bases and J gave up 7 bases, with 16 bases separating them. Germline CDR1 is SGHRS and CDR2 is YFSETQ. The CDR3: CASSLVQSQIVTQYF. Here the CDR3 DNA reads TGCGCCAGCAGCTTGGTCCAATCTCAAATAGTGACCCAGTACTTC.

This sequence joins TRBV2 and TRBJ1-2; D remains ambiguous. Per germline, CDR1 SNHLY and CDR2 FYNNEI. V lost 4 bases to trimming and J lost 11 bases, with 11 bases between them. This CDR3 region has 11 residues. CDR3 region: CASSGSPRYTF. The CDR3 DNA reads as TGTGCCAGCAGTGGGTCCCCGAGGTACACCTTC.

This clone was seen only a few times. This chain joins TRBV7-9 and TRBJ1-5; D call uncertain. This CDR3 comprises 14 residues. CDR1 and CDR2 (germline): SEHNR, FQNEAQ (reference sequence). V lost 1 base and J 1 base, leaving 5 bases between the germline ends. The CDR3 sequence is CASSLDLSNQPQHF. CDR3 bases: TGTGCCAGCAGCTTAGACCTAAGCAATCAGCCCCAGCATTTT.

The chain recombines TRBV15 with TRBJ2-6, with D unresolved. V lost 2 bases, J lost 0 bases, and 2 bases lay in between. CDR3 length: 14 residues. The germline V gene encodes CDR1 LNHNV and CDR2 YYDKDF (reference sequence). The CDR3 sequence is CATSRNSGANVLTF. CDR3 bases: TGTGCCACCAGCAGAAACTCTGGGGCCAACGTCCTGACTTTC.

This clone was recorded once. The chain carries TRBV27 and TRBJ1-5, with unresolved D. From germline, CDR1 is MNHEY and CDR2 SMNVEV (reference sequence). The CDR3 spans 13 residues. V gave up 2 bases and J gave up 2 bases, with 4 bases separating them. As DNA, the CDR3 is TGTGCCAGCAGTTTAAATGGCAATCAGCCCCAGCATTTT. Protein product: CASSLNGNQPQHF.

V gene TRBV7-3 combines with J gene TRBJ1-2; D not certain. Trimming shortened V by 1 base and J by 7 bases, and 7 bases separated the two germline ends. The CDR3 has 12 amino acids. Germline-derived CDR1 and CDR2 are SGHTA and FQGTGA. CDR3 in DNA: TGTGCCAGCAGCTTAAAGAAGGGTGGCTACACCTTC. Residues: CASSLKKGGYTF.

About this clone: One junction end disagrees with the germline gene, perhaps due to a read error. This rearrangement joins TRBV6-6 to TRBJ2-1, with D unresolved. This CDR3 is 11 amino acids long. Germline CDR1 and CDR2: MNHNY and SVGAGI (reference sequence). The CDR3 nucleotides read TGTGCCAGCAGTTACGTGCAGGTACCACTCTTC. Residues: CASSYVQVPLF.

The chain joins TRBV2 to TRBJ2-2, with 9 bases aligning to TRBD2. V shed 8 bases, J shed 0 bases, and the junction held 13 bases outside the gene matches. The CDR3 consists of 18 residues. The germline CDR1 and CDR2 sequences are SNHLY and FYNNEI. CDR3 DNA: TGTGCCAGCGGGAGGTCGCCAGCGGGGGGTTCGAACACCGGGGAGCTGTTTTTT. The encoded protein is CASGRSPAGGSNTGELFF.

This sequence joins TRBV4-2 and TRBJ1-1, with D possibly TRBD1 on 6 matching bases. Germline V gene data show CDR1 as LGHNA and CDR2 as YNFKEQ. The CDR3 is 17 residues long. The V and J ends lost 1 base and 1 base respectively, with 16 bases between them. The CDR3 DNA reads as TGTGCCAGCAGCCAAGGGGGACGGGGGGCATGGAACACTGAAGCTTTCTTT. Translating it yields CASSQGGRGAWNTEAFF.

The V gene is TRBV7-8, the J gene TRBJ1-1; D is uncertain. The length of the CDR3 is 13 residues. Trimming pared 1 base from V and 1 base from J, leaving 4 bases between. Looked up from germline, CDR1 is SGHVS and CDR2 is FQNEAQ. CDR3 protein: CASSLDRNTEAFF. The CDR3 DNA is TGTGCCAGCAGCTTAGATAGGAACACTGAAGCTTTCTTT.

The chain employs TRBV6-4 and TRBJ2-1; possible D gene TRBD2, 6 bases. With 5 bases removed from V and 8 bases from J, the gap between germline ends came to 13 bases. Germline loops: CDR1 MRHNA, CDR2 SNTAGT. This CDR3 has 13 residues. CDR3 sequence (DNA): TGTGCCAGCAGTCCTCTGCCGGGGGATGAGCAGTTCTTC. It encodes CASSPLPGDEQFF.

There are a few counts of this clone. The CDR3 reads CASKDTGNTIYF. The CDR3 DNA is TGTGCCAGCAAAGATACTGGAAACACCATATATTTT. V and J are TRBV25-1 and TRBJ1-3; D not resolved. CDR1 is MGHDK, CDR2 SYGVNS, per germline. There are 12 residues in the CDR3. Trimming removed 7 bases at V and 2 bases at J, with 6 bases between. The full variable domain, in which reference TRBV25-1 and TRBJ1-3 provide the parts outside the CDR3, is EADIYQTPRYLVIGTGKKITLECSQTMGHDKMYWYQQDPGMELHLIHYSYGVNSTEKGDLSSESTVSRIRTEHFPLTLESARPSHTSQYLCASKDTGNTIYFGEGSWLTVV.

This rearrangement joins TRBV5-5 to TRBJ2-2, with D maybe TRBD1 (6 bases). The germline V gene has CDR1 SGHKS and CDR2 YYEKEE (reference sequence). The CDR3 sequence is 15 residues long. V shed 4 bases and J shed 0 bases, with 10 bases lying between them. The CDR3 DNA is TGTGCCAGCAGCAGAGGACAGACGAACACCGGGGAGCTGTTTTTT. It encodes CASSRGQTNTGELFF.

The rearrangement uses TRBV5-1 and TRBJ2-1; the match to TRBD1 covers 7 bases. This CDR3 region has 14 residues. J gave up 5 bases and V 4 bases, and 6 bases lay outside the gene matches. From germline, CDR1 is SGHRS and CDR2 YFSETQ. The CDR3 DNA reads as TGCGCCAGCAGCAACGGGACAGCTAACAATGAGCAGTTCTTC. Its protein is CASSNGTANNEQFF.

The chain combines TRBV6-1 with TRBJ2-7; D may be TRBD1 or TRBD2 (5 bases each). Germline CDR1 MNHNS, CDR2 SASEGT. The CDR3 has 12 amino acids. The ends were cut back, 6 bases at V and 4 bases at J, with 10 bases in the middle. DNA of the CDR3: TGTGCCAGCAGGGAGAGGGGATACGAGCAGTACGTC. Translated: CASRERGYEQYV.

The V call is TRBV2, the J call TRBJ2-1, with 9 bases lining up with TRBD1. The germline V gene has CDR1 SNHLY and CDR2 FYNNEI. V gave up 1 base and J gave up 8 bases; unmatched junction bases: 3. The CDR3 spans 14 residues. The DNA of the CDR3 is TGTGCCAGCAGTGAAGATGGGACAGGGCATGAGCAGTTCTTC. Translation: CASSEDGTGHEQFF.

This clone was counted once. The genes are TRBV7-2 and TRBJ1-3; 7 positions agree with TRBD1. The junction had 6 bases not matched to a gene; V was cut back by 6 bases and J by 4 bases. This CDR3 region has 14 residues. Germline CDR1 is SGHTA and CDR2 is FQGNSA. In nucleotides, the CDR3 is TGTGCCAGCAGTTCTACAGGGGACGGAAACACCATATATTTT. It encodes CASSSTGDGNTIYF.

The chain links TRBV2 to TRBJ2-2; 10 nucleotides line up with TRBD2. The germline V gene has CDR1 SNHLY and CDR2 FYNNEI. Trimming cost V 4 bases and J 2 bases; bases outside gene matches: 4. The CDR3 totals 16 residues. The CDR3 reads CASSGSSGGNTGELFF. The CDR3 DNA reads TGTGCCAGCAGTGGGTCTAGCGGGGGAAACACCGGGGAGCTGTTTTTT.

The gene calls are TRBV9 and TRBJ1-6; no definite D call. The V gene's germline CDR1 is SGDLS and CDR2 YYNGEE. The CDR3 consists of 14 residues. The V and J ends lost 0 bases and 8 bases respectively, with 9 bases between them. The CDR3, as DNA: TGTGCCAGCAGCGTAGGAGGGTTGGATTCACCCCTCCACTTT. Translation gives CASSVGGLDSPLHF.